These 4 T cell receptor beta chains were all obtained from the same sample, sequenced in a study of blood T cell repertoires in COVID-19. This table comes from immunoSEQ multiplex PCR, and its TCRdb copy is limited to in-frame clones, with some not included. The data show about 130,000 clones, with 88% seen just once and approximately 10% held by the top ten. Sequencing was performed on peripheral blood. The receptors here all came from a man over 45 with acute or convalescent COVID-19.

The sample holds one count of this clone. The V and J genes are TRBV5-6 and TRBJ1-2; D is uncertain. This CDR3 is built from 14 residues. The V gene lost 0 bases and the J gene lost 4 bases, with 10 bases spanning the gap. Germline assignment: CDR1 SGHDT and CDR2 YYEEEE. CDR3 sequence (DNA): TGTGCCAGCAGCTTGGCCGGGATAGGCTATGGCTACACCTTC. Its protein is CASSLAGIGYGYTF.

This chain connects TRBV27 to TRBJ1-2; D is possibly TRBD1 (5 bases). There are 14 residues in the CDR3. Germline lookup yields CDR1 MNHEY and CDR2 SMNVEV (reference sequence). Trimming took 6 bases from V and 4 from J, leaving 15 bases between them. This CDR3 reads CASSLRAGGYGYTF. The CDR3 bases are TGTGCCAGCAGCCTCAGGGCGGGAGGCTATGGCTACACCTTC.

The V gene is TRBV9, the J gene TRBJ1-1; D is unclear. V was shortened by 7 bases and J by 2 bases, with 18 bases between the two germline ends. Germline loops: CDR1 SGDLS, CDR2 YYNGEE. This CDR3 has 15 amino acids. The CDR3: CASERWVGQNTEAFF. The CDR3 DNA reads TGTGCCAGCGAGCGATGGGTTGGTCAAAACACTGAAGCTTTCTTT.

This chain uses TRBV12-3 or TRBV12-4 with TRBJ2-7; D unresolved. The CDR3 loop spans 12 amino acids. V shed 7 bases and J shed 6 bases, with 13 bases lying between them. CDR3 sequence: CASTPGLGEQYF. The CDR3 DNA reads as TGTGCCAGCACCCCAGGCCTGGGCGAGCAGTACTTC.